This record concerns one T cell receptor beta chain sequence. Its antigen is as yet unknown. Generated by immunoSEQ multiplex PCR, the TCRdb table keeps only in-frame clones and is missing some. The sample contains approximately 41,000 clones, 80% to 90% of which appear only once. CDR1 is SGHNT and CDR2 is YYREEE in the germline V gene (reference sequence). This CDR3 is 15 amino acids long. V shed 2 bases and J shed 2 bases, with 11 bases lying between them. The entry originates in a study of OX40 agonist ivuxolimab in advanced cancers. Study background: Two cutaneous melanoma patients and one hepatocellular carcinoma patient, three in all, had partial responses.

Points from the study as a whole: In the 0.1-3.0 mg/kg groups, partial responders showed among the lowest expansion. Which antigen the expanded peripheral T cells recognized is unknown.

Autoimmune disease history or systemic immunosuppression meant exclusion. This TCR was recovered from an adult with an advanced solid tumor such as melanoma, head and neck, liver or kidney cancer. Sequencing used CD4+ or CD8+ T cells sorted from blood, obtained in a trial of the OX40 agonist ivuxolimab. This rearrangement joins TRBV5-4 to TRBJ2-1; tentatively, D is TRBD1 (5 bases). CDR3 nucleotides: TGTGCCAGCAGCTTAGGTACAGGAGCCTACAATGAGCAGTTCTTC. Its protein is CASSLGTGAYNEQFF.